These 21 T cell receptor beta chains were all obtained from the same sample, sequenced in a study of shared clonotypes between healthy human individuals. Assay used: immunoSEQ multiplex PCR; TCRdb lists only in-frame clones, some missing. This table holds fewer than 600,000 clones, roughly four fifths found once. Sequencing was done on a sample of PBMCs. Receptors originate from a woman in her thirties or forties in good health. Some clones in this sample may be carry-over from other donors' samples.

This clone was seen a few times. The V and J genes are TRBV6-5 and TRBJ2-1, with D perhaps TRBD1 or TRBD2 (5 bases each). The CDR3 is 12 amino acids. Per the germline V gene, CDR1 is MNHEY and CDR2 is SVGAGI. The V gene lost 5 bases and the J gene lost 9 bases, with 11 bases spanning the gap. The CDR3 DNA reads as TGTGCCAGCAGTCCGAGGGGTGGTGAGCAGTTCTTC. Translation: CASSPRGGEQFF.

In DNA, the CDR3 is TGTGCCAGCAGCACGGGACAGAACACTGAAGCTTTCTTT. Translated, it gives CASSTGQNTEAFF. This rearrangement joins TRBV7-3 to TRBJ1-1, with D maybe TRBD1 (6 bases). The length of the CDR3 is 13 residues. V lost 5 bases and J lost 1, with 8 bases in between. Germline CDR1 SGHTA, CDR2 FQGTGA.

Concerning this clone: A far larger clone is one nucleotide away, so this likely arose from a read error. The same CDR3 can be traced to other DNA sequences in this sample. CDR3 sequence reads: CASSGRGVYNEQFF. CDR3 DNA: TGCGCCAGCAGTGGACGGGGGGTATACAATGAGCAGTTCTTC. The chain combines TRBV10-1 with TRBJ2-1; 7 bases agree with TRBD2. Trimming took 4 bases from V and 4 from J; bases not matched to a gene: 4. The CDR3 consists of 14 residues. Germline CDR1 reads WNHNN; CDR2 reads SYGVQD (reference sequence).

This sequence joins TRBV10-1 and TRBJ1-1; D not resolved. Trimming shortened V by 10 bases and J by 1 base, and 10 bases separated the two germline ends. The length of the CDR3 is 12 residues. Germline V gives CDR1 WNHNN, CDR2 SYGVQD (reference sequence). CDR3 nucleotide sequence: TGCGCCACCGACGACAAGAACACTGAAGCTTTCTTT. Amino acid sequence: CATDDKNTEAFF.

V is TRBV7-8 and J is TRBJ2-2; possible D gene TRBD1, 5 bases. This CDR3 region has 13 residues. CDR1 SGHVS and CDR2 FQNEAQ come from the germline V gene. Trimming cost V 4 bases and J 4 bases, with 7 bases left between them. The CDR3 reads CASSWGFTGELFF. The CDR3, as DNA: TGTGCCAGCAGCTGGGGCTTCACCGGGGAGCTGTTTTTT.

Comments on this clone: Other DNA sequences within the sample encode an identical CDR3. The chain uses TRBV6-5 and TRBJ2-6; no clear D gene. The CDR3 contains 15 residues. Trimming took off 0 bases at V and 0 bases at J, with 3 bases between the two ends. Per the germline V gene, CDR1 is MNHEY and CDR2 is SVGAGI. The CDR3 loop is CASSYSGSGANVLTF. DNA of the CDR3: TGTGCCAGCAGTTACTCCGGCTCTGGGGCCAACGTCCTGACTTTC.

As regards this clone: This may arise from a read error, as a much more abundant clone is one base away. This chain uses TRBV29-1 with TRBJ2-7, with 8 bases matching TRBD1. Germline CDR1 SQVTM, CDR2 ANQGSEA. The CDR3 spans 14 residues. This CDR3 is CGVEHGTGSSEQYF. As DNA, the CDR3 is TGCGGCGTGGAGCACGGGACAGGTTCATCCGAGCAGTACTTC.

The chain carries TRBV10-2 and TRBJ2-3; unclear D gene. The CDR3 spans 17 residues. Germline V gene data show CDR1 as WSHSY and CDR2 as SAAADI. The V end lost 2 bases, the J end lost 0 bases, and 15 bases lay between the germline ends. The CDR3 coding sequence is TGCGCCAGCAGTGAGATACTTGGGCTGACTAGCACAGATACGCAGTATTTT. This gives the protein CASSEILGLTSTDTQYF.

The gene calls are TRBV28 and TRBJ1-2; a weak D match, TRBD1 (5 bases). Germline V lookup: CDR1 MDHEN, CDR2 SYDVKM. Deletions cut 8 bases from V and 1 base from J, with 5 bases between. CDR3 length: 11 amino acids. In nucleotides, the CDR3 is TGTGCCAGCCAGGGTAACTATGGCTACACCTTC. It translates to CASQGNYGYTF.

The CDR3 sequence: CATSRTDRISYNEQFF. The CDR3 DNA is TGTGCCACCAGCAGGACGGACAGAATCTCCTACAATGAGCAGTTCTTC. V gene TRBV15 combines with J gene TRBJ2-1; a possible D gene is TRBD1 (6 bases). Trimming pared 3 bases from V and 0 bases from J, leaving 12 bases between. CDR1 LNHNV and CDR2 YYDKDF come from the germline V gene (reference sequence). CDR3 size: 16 residues.

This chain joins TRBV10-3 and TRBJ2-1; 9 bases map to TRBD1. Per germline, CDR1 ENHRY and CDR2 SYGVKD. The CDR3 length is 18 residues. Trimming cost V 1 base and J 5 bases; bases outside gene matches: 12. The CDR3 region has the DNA TGTGCCATCAGTGAGTTCAGGACCGGGACAGGGAGTAACAATGAGCAGTTCTTC. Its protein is CAISEFRTGTGSNNEQFF.

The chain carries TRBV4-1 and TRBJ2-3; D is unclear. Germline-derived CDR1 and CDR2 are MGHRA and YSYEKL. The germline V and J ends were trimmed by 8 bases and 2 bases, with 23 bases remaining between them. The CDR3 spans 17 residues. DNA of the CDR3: TGCGCCAGCCAGCCATCTCCGGCACCAAGTACCACAGATACGCAGTATTTT. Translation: CASQPSPAPSTTDTQYF.

CDR3 DNA: TGTGCCAGCTCACCAACTAGGGGACAGGGGGCGGCGGGAGCTTTCTTT. Protein: CASSPTRGQGAAGAFF. The V call is TRBV18, the J call TRBJ1-1; 12 positions agree with TRBD1. Germline CDR1 is KGHSH and CDR2 is LQKENI. With V trimmed by 2 bases and J by 10 bases, 11 bases remained unmatched. This CDR3 is 16 amino acids long.

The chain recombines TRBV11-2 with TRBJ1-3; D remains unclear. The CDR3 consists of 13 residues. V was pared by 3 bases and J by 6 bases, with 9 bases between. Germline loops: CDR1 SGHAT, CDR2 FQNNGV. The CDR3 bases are TGTGCCAGCAGCTTGAGTCCCGAAAACACCATATATTTT. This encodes CASSLSPENTIYF.

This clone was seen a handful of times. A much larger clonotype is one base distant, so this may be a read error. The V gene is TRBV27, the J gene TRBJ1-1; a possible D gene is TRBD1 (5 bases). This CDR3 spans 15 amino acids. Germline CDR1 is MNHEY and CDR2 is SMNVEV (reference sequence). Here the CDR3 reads CASSRPGPMNTEALF. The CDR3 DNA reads TGTGCCAGCAGTCGCCCGGGACCCATGAACACTGAAGCTCTCTTT.

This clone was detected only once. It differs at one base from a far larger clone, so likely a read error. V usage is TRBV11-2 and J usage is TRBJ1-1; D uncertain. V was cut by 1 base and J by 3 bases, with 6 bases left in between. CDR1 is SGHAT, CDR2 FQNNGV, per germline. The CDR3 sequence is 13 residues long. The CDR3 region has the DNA TGTGCCAGCAGCTTAGCGGGGTACACTGAAGCTTTCTTT. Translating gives CASSLAGYTEAFF.

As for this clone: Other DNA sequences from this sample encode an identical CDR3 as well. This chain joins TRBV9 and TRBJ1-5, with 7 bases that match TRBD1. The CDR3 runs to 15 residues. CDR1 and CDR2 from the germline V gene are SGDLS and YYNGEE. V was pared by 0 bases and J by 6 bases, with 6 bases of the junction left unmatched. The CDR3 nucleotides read TGTGCCAGCAGCGTAGAGGGGGCCCGCGGTCAGCCCCAGCATTTT. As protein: CASSVEGARGQPQHF. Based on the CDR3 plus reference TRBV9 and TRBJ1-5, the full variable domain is DSGVTQTPKHLITATGQRVTLRCSPRSGDLSVYWYQQSLDQGLQFLIQYYNGEERAKGNILERFSAQQFPDLHSELNLSSLELGDSALYFCASSVEGARGQPQHFGDGTRLSIL.

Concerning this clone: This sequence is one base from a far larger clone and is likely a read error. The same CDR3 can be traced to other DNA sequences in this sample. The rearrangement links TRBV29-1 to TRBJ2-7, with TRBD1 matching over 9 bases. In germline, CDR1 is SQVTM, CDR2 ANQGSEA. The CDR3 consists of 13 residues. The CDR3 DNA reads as TGCAGCGTGGCCACAGGGGGCTCCTACGAGCAATACTTC. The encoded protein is CSVATGGSYEQYF.

The CDR3 is CASSPPTSGGNTGELFF. The CDR3 DNA reads as TGTGCCAGCTCACCACCGACTAGCGGGGGGAACACCGGGGAGCTGTTTTTT. The chain employs TRBV18 and TRBJ2-2; TRBD2 agrees at 12 bases. The CDR3 loop spans 17 amino acids. Losses at the gene ends were 0 bases for V and 1 base for J; bases not matched to a gene: 0. Germline assignment: CDR1 KGHSH and CDR2 LQKENI.

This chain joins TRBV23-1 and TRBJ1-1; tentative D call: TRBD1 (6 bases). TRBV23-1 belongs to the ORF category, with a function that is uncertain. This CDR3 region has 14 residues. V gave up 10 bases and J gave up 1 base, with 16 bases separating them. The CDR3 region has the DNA TGCGCCATCACCTCCCCGGGGGCGAACACTGAAGCTTTCTTT. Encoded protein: CAITSPGANTEAFF.

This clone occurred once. The chain's CDR3 is CASSRQGGGVSYEQYF. DNA of the CDR3: TGTGCCAGCAGTCGACAGGGCGGGGGGGTCTCCTACGAGCAGTACTTC. The chain joins TRBV27 to TRBJ2-7; TRBD2 aligns across 9 bases. In germline, CDR1 is MNHEY, CDR2 SMNVEV (reference sequence). V lost 5 bases and J lost 0; bases outside the gene matches: 8. This CDR3 is 16 amino acids long.